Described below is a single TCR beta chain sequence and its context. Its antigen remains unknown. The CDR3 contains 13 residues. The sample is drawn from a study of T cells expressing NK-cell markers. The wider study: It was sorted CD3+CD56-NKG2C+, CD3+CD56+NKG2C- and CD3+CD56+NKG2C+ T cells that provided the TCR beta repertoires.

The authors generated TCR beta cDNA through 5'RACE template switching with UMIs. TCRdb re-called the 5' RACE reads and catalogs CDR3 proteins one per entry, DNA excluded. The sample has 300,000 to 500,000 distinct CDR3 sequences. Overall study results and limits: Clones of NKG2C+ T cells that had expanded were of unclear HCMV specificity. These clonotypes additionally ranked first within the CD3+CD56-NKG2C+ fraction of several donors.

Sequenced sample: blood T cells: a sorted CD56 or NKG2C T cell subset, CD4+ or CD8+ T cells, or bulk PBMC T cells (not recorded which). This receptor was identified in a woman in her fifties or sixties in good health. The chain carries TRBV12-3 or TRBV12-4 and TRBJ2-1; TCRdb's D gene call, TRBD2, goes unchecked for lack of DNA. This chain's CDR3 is CASSLSGSGRQFF.